This T cell receptor beta chain was identified during a study of blood T cell repertoires in COVID-19. This clone was seen only a few times. Sequenced by immunoSEQ multiplex PCR; TCRdb stores in-frame clones only, minus some. In the table there are fewer than 200,000 clones, roughly 80% of which are singletons. This CDR3 contains 15 residues. Trimming took 8 bases from V and 4 from J; bases not matched to a gene: 9. In germline, CDR1 is KGHDR, CDR2 SFDVKD. V usage is TRBV24-1 and J usage is TRBJ2-1, with 8 positions matching TRBD2. This clonotype was obtained from a man in his 70s with active or convalescent COVID-19. Source material: peripheral blood. This chain's CDR3 is CATTNGSGTYNEQFF. In DNA, the CDR3 is TGTGCCACCACCAATGGTAGCGGGACTTACAATGAGCAGTTCTTC.